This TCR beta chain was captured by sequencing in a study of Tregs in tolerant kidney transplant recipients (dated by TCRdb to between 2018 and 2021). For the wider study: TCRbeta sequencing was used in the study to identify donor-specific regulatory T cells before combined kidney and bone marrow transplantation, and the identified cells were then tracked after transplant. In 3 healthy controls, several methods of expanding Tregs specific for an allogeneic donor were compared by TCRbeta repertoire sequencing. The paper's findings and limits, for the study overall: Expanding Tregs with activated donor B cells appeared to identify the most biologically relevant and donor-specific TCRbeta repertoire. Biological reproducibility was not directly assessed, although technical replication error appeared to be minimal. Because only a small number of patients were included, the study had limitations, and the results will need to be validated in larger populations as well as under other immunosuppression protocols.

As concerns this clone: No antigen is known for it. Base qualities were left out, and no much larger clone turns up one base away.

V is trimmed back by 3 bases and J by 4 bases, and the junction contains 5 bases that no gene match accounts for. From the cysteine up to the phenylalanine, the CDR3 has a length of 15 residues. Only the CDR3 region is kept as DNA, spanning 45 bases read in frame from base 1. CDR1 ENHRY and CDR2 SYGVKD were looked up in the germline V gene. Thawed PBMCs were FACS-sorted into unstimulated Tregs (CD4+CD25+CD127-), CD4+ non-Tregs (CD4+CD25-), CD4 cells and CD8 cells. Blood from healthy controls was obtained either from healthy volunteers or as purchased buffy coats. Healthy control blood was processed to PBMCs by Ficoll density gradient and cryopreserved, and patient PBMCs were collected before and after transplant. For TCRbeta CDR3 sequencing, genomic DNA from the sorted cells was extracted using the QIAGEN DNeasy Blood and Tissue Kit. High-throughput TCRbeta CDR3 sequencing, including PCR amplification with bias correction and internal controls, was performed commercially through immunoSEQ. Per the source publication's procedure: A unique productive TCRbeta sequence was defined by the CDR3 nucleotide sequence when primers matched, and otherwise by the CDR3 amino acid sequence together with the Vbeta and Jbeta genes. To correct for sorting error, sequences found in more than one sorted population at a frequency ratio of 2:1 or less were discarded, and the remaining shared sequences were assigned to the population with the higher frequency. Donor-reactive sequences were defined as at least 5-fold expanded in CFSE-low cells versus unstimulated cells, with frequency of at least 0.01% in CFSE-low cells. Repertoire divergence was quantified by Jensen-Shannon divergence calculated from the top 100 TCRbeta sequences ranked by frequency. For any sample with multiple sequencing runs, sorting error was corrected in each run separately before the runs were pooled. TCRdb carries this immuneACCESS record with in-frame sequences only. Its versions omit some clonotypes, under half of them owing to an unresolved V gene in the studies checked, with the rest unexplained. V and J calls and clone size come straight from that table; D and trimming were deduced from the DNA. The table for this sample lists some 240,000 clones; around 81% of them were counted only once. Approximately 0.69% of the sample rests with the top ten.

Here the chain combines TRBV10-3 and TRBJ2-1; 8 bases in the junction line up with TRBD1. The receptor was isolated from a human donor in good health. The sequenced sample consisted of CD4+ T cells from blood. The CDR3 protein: CAISDPYRGYNEQFF. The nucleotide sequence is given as TGTGCCATCAGTGACCCTTACAGGGGGTACAATGAGCAGTTCTTC.